This T cell receptor (beta chain) was found in a study of CD8 T cells in Susac syndrome. Random hexamers served to reverse transcribe roughly 0.5 to 1 ug RNA. TCRdb passed the immunoSEQ multiplex PCR reads through MiXCR, listing each CDR3 protein once. The top ten clones hold approximately 0.9% of a sample with fewer than 90,000 distinct CDR3 sequences, 94% of them seen once. Germline loops: CDR1 DFQATT, CDR2 SNEGSKA (reference sequence). The CDR3 sequence is 16 residues long. Between the trimmed V and J ends, which lost 6 bases and 6 bases, there was a span of 24 bases. This receptor was obtained from a human donor with Susac syndrome. The rearrangement links TRBV20-1 to TRBJ2-1; a possible D gene is TRBD2 (6 bases). The sequencing input was CD8+ T cells from PBMCs. The CDR3 bases are TGCAGTGCAAGCTCTCTGGAGCGGGTCTCTCCCAATGAGCAGTTCTTC. This codes for CSASSLERVSPNEQFF.